The clone carrying this TCR beta chain was observed many times. The target antigen is unknown. These data are taken from a study of T cells in Graves' hyperthyroidism and ophthalmopathy. Germline CDR1 MDHEN, CDR2 SYDVKM. The CDR3 totals 11 residues. Trimming pared 6 bases from V and 2 bases from J, leaving 5 bases between. What was amplified from RNA transcripts were TCR beta CDR3 regions. The primer set for the first-round RT-PCR of the TCR CDR3 was HTBI. One entry per CDR3 protein, called by TCRdb with MiXCR from the multiplex PCR reads. The sample lists approximately 400,000 distinct CDR3 sequences, around 16% seen once, with around 14% in the top ten. Participants, patients aged 18 to 65, had newly diagnosed hyperthyroidism with a duration under 2 months. Whole-study findings and limits: For ophthalmopathy, model prediction preceded onset by a median roughly 6.3 months.

The source of this sequence is a woman between 18 and 30 years old with Graves' hyperthyroidism. The chain employs TRBV28 and TRBJ2-7; D ambiguous. Material for sequencing was blood. The CDR3 nucleotides read TGTGCCAGCAGCACGCCCTACGAGCAGTACTTC. Encoded protein: CASSTPYEQYF. Full variable domain (remainder filled in from reference TRBV28 and TRBJ2-7): DVKVTQSSRYLVKRTGEKVFLECVQDMDHENMFWYRQDPGLGLRLIYFSYDVKMKEKGDIPEGYSVSREKKERFSLILESASTNQTSMYLCASSTPYEQYFGPGTRLTVT.